This TCR beta chain was observed in a study of graft-versus-host responses after intestinal transplantation. The study's findings and limits: High graft-versus-host to host-versus-graft T cell clonal ratios marked allografts of patients with graft-donor macrochimerism.

Assay: immunoSEQ multiplex PCR; the TCRdb copy retains only in-frame clones and omits some. Of over 65,000 clones in the sample, 91% are singletons; the top ten hold about 0.1%. Note on this clone: Its antigen is currently unknown.

The receptor comes from a human donor who received an intestinal transplant. This specimen was unstimulated CD4+ T cells sorted from spleen or lymph node cells, taken before intestinal transplant.

The DNA for the CDR3 is TGTGCCAGCAGTGACCGGACAGGGAAGTACGAGCAGTACTTC. It codes for CASSDRTGKYEQYF. The genes are TRBV6-5 and TRBJ2-7; 8 nucleotides agree with TRBD1. This CDR3 has 14 amino acids. Germline CDR1 is MNHEY and CDR2 is SVGAGI. Losses at the gene ends were 5 bases for V and 4 bases for J; bases not matched to a gene: 7.